This TCR beta chain was recorded in a study of type 1 regulatory T cells. The study, taken as a whole, reports: Compared with non-Tr1 cells, Tr1 cells showed a narrower TCR repertoire.

J lost 7 bases, V lost 6 bases, and 7 bases had no gene match. CDR3 length equals 14 residues. CDR1 is KGHSH, CDR2 LQKENI, per germline. TCRdb redid the calling of the reads with MiXCR, one entry per CDR3 protein. The sample includes tens of thousands of distinct CDR3 sequences, around 21% seen only once; the top ten take 8.3%. As regards this clonotype: Its target is unknown.

The sequenced material came from cultured type 1 regulatory T (Tr1) cells, either the whole culture or a sorted fraction (not recorded which). V usage is TRBV18 and J usage is TRBJ1-1, with 11 nucleotides matching TRBD1. The receptor's source is a human donor in good health. In DNA form, the CDR3 reads TGTGCCAGCTCCGGACAGGGGGCGCACCTTGAAGCTTTCTTT. Its protein is CASSGQGAHLEAFF.